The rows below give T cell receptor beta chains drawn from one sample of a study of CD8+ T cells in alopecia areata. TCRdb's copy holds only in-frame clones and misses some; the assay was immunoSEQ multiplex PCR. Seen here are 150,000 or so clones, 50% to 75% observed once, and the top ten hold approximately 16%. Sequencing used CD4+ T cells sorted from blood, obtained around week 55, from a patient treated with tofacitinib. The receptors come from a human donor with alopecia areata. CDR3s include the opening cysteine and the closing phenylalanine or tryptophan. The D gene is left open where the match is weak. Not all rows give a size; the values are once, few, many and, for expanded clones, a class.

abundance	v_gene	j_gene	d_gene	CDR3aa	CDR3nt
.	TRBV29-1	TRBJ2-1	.	CGGRVTSVGYEQFF	TGCGGCGGCAGGGTCACCTCGGTGGGGTATGAGCAGTTCTTC
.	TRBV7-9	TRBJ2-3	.	CASSPPFRGSTDTQYF	TGTGCCAGCAGCCCCCCCTTTCGCGGTAGCACAGATACGCAGTATTTT
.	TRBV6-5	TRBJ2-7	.	CASSNLYEQYF	TGTGCCAGCAGCAACCTCTACGAGCAGTACTTC
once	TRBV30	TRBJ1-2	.	CAWSVGGTYGYTF	TGTGCCTGGAGTGTGGGGGGGACCTATGGCTACACCTTC
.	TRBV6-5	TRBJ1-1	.	CASSFPMNTEAFF	TGTGCCAGCAGTTTTCCCATGAACACTGAAGCTTTCTTT
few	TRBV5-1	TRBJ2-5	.	CASSRMGRGIQETQYF	TGCGCCAGCAGCCGCATGGGCCGGGGCATACAAGAGACCCAGTACTTC
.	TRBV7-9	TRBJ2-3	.	CASSSRGAPDTQYF	TGTGCCAGCAGCTCCAGGGGGGCTCCAGATACGCAGTATTTT
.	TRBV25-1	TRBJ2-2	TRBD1	CASSGTGTNTGELFF	TGTGCCAGCAGCGGGACAGGGACTAACACCGGGGAGCTGTTTTTT
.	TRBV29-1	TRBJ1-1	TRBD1	CSDRQGGTEAFF	TGCAGCGACAGACAGGGAGGCACTGAAGCTTTCTTT
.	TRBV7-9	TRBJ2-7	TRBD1	CASSLGTGTGSYEQYF	TGTGCCAGCAGCTTAGGTACCGGGACAGGCTCCTACGAGCAGTACTTC
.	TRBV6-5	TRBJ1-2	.	CATREEDYGYTF	TGTGCCACCCGGGAGGAGGACTATGGCTACACCTTC
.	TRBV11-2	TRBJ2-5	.	CASSPQRKETQYF	TGTGCCAGCAGCCCCCAGCGGAAAGAGACCCAGTACTTC
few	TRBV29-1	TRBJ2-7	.	CSVGVAGKGEQYF	TGCAGCGTGGGGGTGGCAGGAAAGGGCGAGCAGTACTTC
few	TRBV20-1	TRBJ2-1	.	CSAGSYNEQFF	TGCAGTGCTGGGTCCTACAATGAGCAGTTCTTC
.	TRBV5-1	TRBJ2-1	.	CASSTLDEQFF	TGCGCCAGCAGCACACTGGATGAGCAGTTCTTC
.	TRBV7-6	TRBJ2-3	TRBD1	CASSRTGGGTDTQYF	TGTGCCAGCAGCCGGACAGGGGGCGGAACAGATACGCAGTATTTT
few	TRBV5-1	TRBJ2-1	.	CASSLEGANEQFF	TGCGCCAGCAGCTTGGAGGGTGCCAATGAGCAGTTCTTC
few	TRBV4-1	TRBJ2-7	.	CASSQVGRSYEQYF	TGCGCCAGCAGCCAAGTGGGCCGATCCTACGAGCAGTACTTC
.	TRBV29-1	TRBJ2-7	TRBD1	CSAGQSSYEQYF	TGCAGCGCGGGACAGAGCTCCTACGAGCAGTACTTC
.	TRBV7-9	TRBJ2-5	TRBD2	CASSTRRGGGQETQYF	TGTGCCAGCAGCACCAGACGGGGGGGCGGTCAAGAGACCCAGTACTTC
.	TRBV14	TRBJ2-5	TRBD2	CASSRLAGAGTQYF	TGTGCCAGCAGCCGGCTAGCGGGGGCCGGGACCCAGTACTTC
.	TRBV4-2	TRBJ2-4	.	CASSQSSSIQYF	TGTGCCAGCAGCCAAAGTTCGAGCATTCAGTACTTC
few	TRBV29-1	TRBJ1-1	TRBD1	CSAAQGGTEAFF	TGCAGCGCGGCCCAGGGGGGCACTGAAGCTTTCTTT
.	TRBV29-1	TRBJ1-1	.	CSVEGGLLREKAFF	TGCAGCGTTGAGGGAGGACTGCTTAGGGAAAAAGCTTTCTTT
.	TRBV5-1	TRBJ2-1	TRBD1	CASSPNNPGQGSEQFF	TGCGCCAGCAGTCCCAACAACCCGGGACAGGGGAGTGAGCAGTTCTTC
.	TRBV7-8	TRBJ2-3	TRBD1	CASRDREGTDTQYF	TGTGCCAGCAGGGACAGGGAAGGCACAGATACGCAGTATTTT
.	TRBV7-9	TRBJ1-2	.	CASSRGDGQYGYTF	TGTGCCAGCAGCAGGGGGGACGGCCAGTATGGCTACACCTTC
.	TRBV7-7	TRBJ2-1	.	CASSLDPLHEQFF	TGTGCTAGCAGCTTAGATCCCCTCCATGAGCAGTTCTTC
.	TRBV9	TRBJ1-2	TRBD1	CASSAGGGYTF	TGTGCCAGCAGCGCAGGGGGTGGCTACACCTTC
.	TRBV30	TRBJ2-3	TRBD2	CAWSRESGGTDTQYF	TGTGCCTGGAGTCGGGAAAGCGGGGGGACAGATACGCAGTATTTT
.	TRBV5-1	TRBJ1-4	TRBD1	CTSSVDRGPDEKLFF	TGCACCAGCAGCGTAGACAGGGGGCCGGATGAAAAACTGTTTTTT
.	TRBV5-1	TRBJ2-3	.	CASSWSSTDTQYF	TGCGCCAGCAGCTGGAGTAGCACAGATACGCAGTATTTT
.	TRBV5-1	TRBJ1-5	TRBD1	CASSSTGQPNQPQHF	TGCGCCAGCAGCTCGACGGGACAGCCCAATCAGCCCCAGCATTTT
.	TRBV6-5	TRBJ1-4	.	CASSYGGATNEKLFF	TGTGCCAGCAGTTACGGCGGGGCAACTAATGAAAAACTGTTTTTT
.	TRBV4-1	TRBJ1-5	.	CASSQDRAGSQPQHF	TGCGCCAGCAGCCAAGATCGGGCAGGGTCGCAGCCCCAGCATTTT
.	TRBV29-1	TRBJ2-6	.	CSVGGAQGGSGANVLTF	TGCAGCGTTGGAGGGGCACAAGGGGGGTCCGGGGCCAACGTCCTGACTTTC
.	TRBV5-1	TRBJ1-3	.	CASSRGQSGNTIYF	TGCGCCAGCAGCCGAGGTCAATCTGGAAACACCATATATTTT
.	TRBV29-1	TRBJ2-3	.	CSVDLGPGKDTQYF	TGCAGCGTTGATTTAGGGCCTGGAAAAGATACGCAGTATTTT